The table lists the clone carrying this T cell receptor beta chain with a count of one. The antigen is undetermined. Produced via immunoSEQ multiplex PCR; TCRdb's table is partial and in-frame only. The sample contains under 250,000 clones, roughly 90% of which appear only once. Germline CDR1 MDHEN, CDR2 SYDVKM. The CDR3 is 12 amino acids. The V segment lost 6 bases and the J segment 9 bases; nucleotides outside the gene matches: 3. This entry belongs to a study of cytomegalovirus exposure and HLA in healthy donors. Whole-study results and caveats: Investigators reported 150 to 200 TCR beta chains as tied to cytomegalovirus. Reportedly, diagnosis of cytomegalovirus status by the classifier showed high specificity and sensitivity. It was found in a later analysis that first-cohort TCR clusters tended to co-occur in the approximately 120 validation repertoires.

The chain joins TRBV28 to TRBJ1-5; 9 nucleotides align to TRBD1. The source is a young man in good health and CMV-seropositive. The sequenced material came from PBMCs. CDR3 DNA: TGTGCCAGCAGGGACAGGGGTCTGCCCCAGCATTTT. Its translation: CASRDRGLPQHF.